The present T cell receptor (beta chain) was sequenced within a study of a mutant IDH1 vaccine in newly diagnosed glioma. Regarding the study as a whole: Immune responses induced by the vaccine were seen in around 92% of patients, spanning multiple MHC alleles.

As concerns this clone: What it recognizes is unknown.

Time point of the sample: week 47, end of study. The vaccine gave 300 ug of a 20-mer mutant IDH1 peptide subcutaneously per dose. The protocol was immunoSEQ multiplex PCR, while the TCRdb copy is restricted to in-frame clones and leaves out a portion. The table records tens of thousands of clones, roughly 84% of them present only once. CDR3 length: 13 amino acids. Trimming shortened V by 6 bases and J by 0 bases, and 3 bases separated the two germline ends. Germline values: CDR1 MNHEY, CDR2 SVGAGI. The source is a man between 25 and 39 years old with glioma. Sequenced here: PBMCs, sampled from a glioma patient whose treatment included an IDH1 peptide vaccine. This sequence joins TRBV6-5 and TRBJ2-6; D unclear. The CDR3 region is CASRSSGANVLTF. The CDR3 DNA reads as TGTGCCAGCAGGAGCTCTGGGGCCAACGTCCTGACTTTC.